This T cell receptor (beta chain) was found in a study of blood T cells in healthy people across ages. Study-level results: Naive CD4+ cells and diversity were both higher in long-lived donors than in aged donors. A strong correlation between TCR beta diversity and naive T cell percentage was seen. Unsorted PBMCs ruled out conclusive naive versus antigen-experienced comparison.

This clonotype was observed a few times. No antigen is known for it. The V gene's germline CDR1 is DFQATT and CDR2 SNEGSKA (reference sequence). This CDR3 is 15 amino acids long. Trimming took off 6 bases at V and 3 bases at J, with 19 bases between the two ends. Researchers collected about 9.6 milliliters of peripheral blood from every single donor. It was with a sample-barcoded 5' primer and a J-beta primer mix that a second PCR of about 7 to 12 cycles was run. TCRdb passed the 5' RACE reads through MiXCR, listing each CDR3 protein once. The sample lists approximately 880,000 distinct CDR3 sequences, under 50% seen once, with 13% in the top ten.

This sequence joins TRBV20-1 and TRBJ2-3; a weak D match, TRBD2 (6 bases). The sequencing input was blood. This sequence originates from a man younger than 40 in good health. This CDR3 reads CSAPSASAKTDTQYF. CDR3 coding DNA: TGCAGTGCCCCCTCGGCTAGCGCTAAAACAGATACGCAGTATTTT.